Below are 30 T cell receptor beta chains sequenced from a single sample in a study of T cell repertoires in cytomegalovirus infection (dated by TCRdb to between 2018 and 2021). The reads were generated on an Illumina HiSeq 1500. TCRdb reprocessing: public reads trimmed at Q25 with fastp, clones called with MiXCR, in-frame beta chains kept. Rows with one shared CDR3 protein collapse into an entry with the most common genes and DNA. The sample contains approximately 200,000 distinct CDR3 sequences, approximately 22% of them found a single time. About 20% of the sample is held by the ten biggest clonotypes. The sequenced sample consisted of CD8+ T cells from PBMCs. The origin of the receptors is a human donor in good health (CMV status not recorded). Some clones in this sample may be carry-over from other donors' samples.

In this sample, this clonotype turned up a few times. The genes are TRBV4-1 and TRBJ2-7; a possible D gene is TRBD2 (5 bases). Between the trimmed V and J ends, which lost 4 bases and 2 bases, there was a span of 12 bases. Germline CDR1 is MGHRA and CDR2 is YSYEKL. The CDR3 is 14 amino acids. CDR3 residues: CASSPLLGAYEQYF. In DNA, the CDR3 is TGCGCCAGCAGCCCCCTATTGGGAGCCTACGAGCAGTACTTC.

This clonotype was seen a handful of times. The chain joins TRBV20-1 to TRBJ2-7; 7 nucleotides line up with TRBD2. The J segment lost 5 bases and the V segment lost 0 bases, leaving 4 bases of the junction unmatched. Germline V CDR1 and CDR2: DFQATT, SNEGSKA (reference sequence). The CDR3 runs to 13 residues. The CDR3 region is CSARDVLADEQYF. CDR3 in DNA: TGCAGTGCTAGAGATGTGCTAGCGGACGAGCAGTACTTC.

This clonotype was counted at least ten times. The V call is TRBV19, the J call TRBJ2-7; 7 bases fit TRBD1. CDR1 LNHDA and CDR2 SQIVND come from the germline V gene (reference sequence). The CDR3 extends over 13 amino acids. Germline trimming cut 3 bases from V and 8 bases from J; bases unmatched to any gene: 7. The CDR3 is CASSIAGTDQQYF. The CDR3 DNA reads as TGTGCCAGTAGTATCGCCGGGACAGACCAGCAGTACTTC.

This clonotype has just a few counts. V and J are TRBV6-1 and TRBJ2-5; 8 bases match TRBD2. The CDR3 has 14 amino acids. The junction had 6 bases not matched to a gene; V was cut back by 5 bases and J by 4 bases. CDR1 is MNHNS, CDR2 SASEGT, per germline. CDR3 amino acids: CASSPGGPGETQYF. CDR3 in DNA: TGTGCCAGCAGTCCGGGGGGGCCGGGAGAGACCCAGTACTTC.

Ten or more counts support this clonotype. The chain joins TRBV7-8 to TRBJ2-1; D unclear. The CDR3 runs to 14 residues. Germline CDR1 SGHVS, CDR2 FQNEAQ. V was cut by 1 base and J by 8 bases, with 12 bases left in between. CDR3 coding DNA: TGTGCCAGCAGCTTAGGTGGCCGTATCGATGAGCAGTTCTTC. This translates into CASSLGGRIDEQFF.

The genes are TRBV7-9 and TRBJ1-1; D is possibly TRBD1 (6 bases). The V end lost 6 bases, the J end lost 4 bases, and 18 bases lay between the germline ends. This CDR3 has 15 amino acids. Per the germline V gene, CDR1 is SEHNR and CDR2 is FQNEAQ (reference sequence). CDR3 region: CASSPLQGRVTEAFF. CDR3 sequence (DNA): TGTGCCAGCAGTCCGTTACAGGGACGAGTCACTGAAGCTTTCTTT. Supplemented by reference TRBV7-9 and TRBJ1-1, the full variable domain reads DTGVSQNPRHKITKRGQNVTFRCDPISEHNRLYWYRQTLGQGPEFLTYFQNEAQLEKSRLLSDRFSAERPKGSFSTLEIQRTEQGDSAMYLCASSPLQGRVTEAFFGQGTRLTVV.

The rearrangement joins TRBV28 to TRBJ2-1; possibly TRBD1 for D (6 bases). The CDR3 spans 16 residues. Trimming shortened V by 10 bases and J by 7 bases, and 26 bases separated the two germline ends. Germline lookup yields CDR1 MDHEN and CDR2 SYDVKM. The CDR3 sequence is CAIGHRDRPLRNEQFF. CDR3 sequence (DNA): TGTGCCATCGGACACAGGGATCGCCCCCTTAGGAATGAGCAGTTCTTC.

This clonotype was observed a handful of times. CDR3 DNA sequence: TGTGCCACCAGCGGCGGTATTGGGCGGGAGCAGTACTTC. This codes for CATSGGIGREQYF. V is TRBV15 and J is TRBJ2-7, with no clear D. The CDR3 spans 13 residues. Germline CDR1 LNHNV, CDR2 YYDKDF (reference sequence). V lost 5 bases and J lost 7, with 15 bases in between.

This clonotype was seen more than once but under ten times. This chain uses TRBV7-9 with TRBJ2-1, with unresolved D. Germline CDR1 reads SEHNR; CDR2 reads FQNEAQ (reference sequence). The V end lost 11 bases, the J end lost 0 bases, and 8 bases lay between the germline ends. CDR3 length: 12 residues. CDR3 in DNA: TGTGCCTATCTAAGCTCCTACAATGAGCAGTTCTTC. This gives the protein CAYLSSYNEQFF.

V gene TRBV7-9 combines with J gene TRBJ1-1, with D possibly TRBD1 on 6 matching bases. The germline V gene encodes CDR1 SEHNR and CDR2 FQNEAQ (reference sequence). The CDR3 runs to 10 residues. V gave up 5 bases and J gave up 10 bases, with 8 bases separating them. CDR3 protein: CASSQGRAFF. DNA for the CDR3: TGTGCCAGCAGCCAGGGGAGAGCTTTCTTT.

The V gene is TRBV6-4, the J gene TRBJ2-2; D gene uncertain. Trimming pared 10 bases from V and 6 bases from J, leaving 12 bases between. CDR1 is MRHNA, CDR2 SNTAGT, per germline. This CDR3 has 12 residues. The CDR3 DNA is TGTGCCAACTGGGTTTACGCCGGGGAGCTGTTTTTT. Amino acids: CANWVYAGELFF.

The gene calls are TRBV19 and TRBJ1-4, with 7 bases that match TRBD1. This CDR3 is 12 amino acids long. Trimming at V came to 10 bases and at J to 7 bases, leaving 6 bases not matched to a gene. The germline V gene has CDR1 LNHDA and CDR2 SQIVND (reference sequence). The CDR3 reads CATRQGSEKLFF. CDR3 nucleotide sequence: TGTGCCACAAGACAGGGAAGTGAAAAACTGTTTTTT.

The chain links TRBV29-1 to TRBJ1-2; D remains unclear. Deletions cut 5 bases from V and 4 bases from J, with 14 bases between. Germline lookup yields CDR1 SQVTM and CDR2 ANQGSEA. This CDR3 contains 13 residues. The DNA for the CDR3 is TGCAGCGTTAAGCACCCGGGAACCTATGGCTACACCTTC. The encoded protein is CSVKHPGTYGYTF.

The chain carries TRBV12-3 or TRBV12-4 and TRBJ2-1; maybe TRBD2 (6 bases). V was trimmed by 3 bases and J by 6 bases, leaving 12 bases between them. There are 14 residues in the CDR3. CDR3 sequence: CASSFRGFGNEQFF. The CDR3 nucleotides are TGTGCCAGCAGTTTCCGGGGGTTCGGCAATGAGCAGTTCTTC.

At least ten counts were recorded for this clonotype. The chain couples TRBV7-6 to TRBJ1-1, with D uncertain. The germline V gene encodes CDR1 SGHVS and CDR2 FNYEAQ. The CDR3 contains 14 residues. The germline V and J ends were trimmed by 1 base and 2 bases, with 8 bases remaining between them. DNA for the CDR3: TGTGCCAGCAGCTTAGTCCCCTCAAACACTGAAGCTTTCTTT. It specifies CASSLVPSNTEAFF. The full variable domain, with the rest looked up from reference TRBV7-6 and TRBJ1-1, is GAGVSQSPRYKVTKRGQDVALRCDPISGHVSLYWYRQALGQGPEFLTYFNYEAQQDKSGLPNDRFSAERPEGSISTLTIQRTEQRDSAMYRCASSLVPSNTEAFFGQGTRLTVV.

This clonotype was detected many times. V and J are TRBV20-1 and TRBJ2-1, with D possibly matching TRBD1 (7 bases). V lost 6 bases to trimming and J lost 7 bases, with 16 bases between them. CDR1 and CDR2 (germline): DFQATT, SNEGSKA (reference sequence). This CDR3 spans 13 amino acids. CDR3 DNA sequence: TGCAGTGCAACCCGCCCAGGGGGGAATGAGCAGTTCTTC. Translated: CSATRPGGNEQFF.

This clonotype was observed a few times. The V and J genes are TRBV7-9 and TRBJ2-3; D uncertain. Germline V CDR1 and CDR2: SEHNR, FQNEAQ (reference sequence). The CDR3 totals 12 residues. V lost 1 base and J lost 5, with 4 bases in between. CDR3: CASSLVEDTQYF. CDR3 DNA: TGTGCCAGCAGCTTAGTAGAAGATACGCAGTATTTT.

The chain is built from TRBV7-2 and TRBJ2-7, with TRBD2 matching 12 bases. The CDR3 is 14 residues long. Germline assignment: CDR1 SGHTA and CDR2 FQGNSA. After removal of 6 bases from V and 6 bases from J, the junction contained 6 bases not matched to a gene. CDR3 region: CASREGLAGREQYF. In DNA form, the CDR3 reads TGTGCCAGCAGGGAAGGACTAGCGGGGCGCGAGCAGTACTTC.

There are many counts of this clonotype. A junction end diverges from the germline sequence, so it may reflect a read error. The chain links TRBV7-6 to TRBJ2-1, with D possibly being TRBD1 (5 bases). The CDR3 extends over 15 amino acids. Germline lookup yields CDR1 SGHVS and CDR2 FNYEAQ. The CDR3 DNA is TGTGCCAGCAGCTACGCAGGGTTCTCCGACAATGAGCAGTTCTTC. This sequence encodes CASSYAGFSDNEQFF.

The gene calls are TRBV24-1 and TRBJ1-5; 8 nucleotides line up with TRBD1. Germline lookup yields CDR1 KGHDR and CDR2 SFDVKD. This CDR3 contains 14 residues. J gave up 5 bases and V 4 bases, and 3 bases lay outside the gene matches. This CDR3 is CATSDRTGYQPQHF. CDR3 in DNA: TGTGCCACCAGTGACCGGACAGGGTATCAGCCCCAGCATTTT.

The V and J genes are TRBV15 and TRBJ1-5; D gene unclear. Germline loops: CDR1 LNHNV, CDR2 YYDKDF (reference sequence). This CDR3 is built from 13 residues. V gave up 7 bases and J gave up 3 bases, with 10 bases separating them. CDR3 DNA sequence: TGTGCCACCAACCCAGACATCAATCAGCCCCAGCATTTT. Translated: CATNPDINQPQHF.

This rearrangement joins TRBV2 to TRBJ1-1; D is unresolved. This CDR3 is 13 amino acids long. The germline V gene has CDR1 SNHLY and CDR2 FYNNEI. Trimming took off 2 bases at V and 3 bases at J, with 7 bases between the two ends. CDR3 coding DNA: TGTGCCAGCAGTGAATTTCGGTACACTGAAGCTTTCTTT. This encodes CASSEFRYTEAFF.

The chain combines TRBV6-2 or TRBV6-3 with TRBJ1-6; possible D gene TRBD1, 6 bases. The V gene lost 5 bases and the J gene lost 6 bases, with 23 bases spanning the gap. Germline CDR1 MNHEY, CDR2 SVGEGT. This CDR3 has 18 amino acids. CDR3 sequence (DNA): TGTGCCAGCAGTAAAAGAAACCGACAGGATTTGGGTAATTCACCCCTCCACTTT. Translation gives CASSKRNRQDLGNSPLHF.

This clonotype appeared once. The rearrangement joins TRBV20-1 to TRBJ1-2, with TRBD1 identical over 8 bases. The CDR3 runs to 13 residues. Germline V gene lookup returns CDR1 DFQATT and CDR2 SNEGSKA (reference sequence). V shed 1 base and J 2 bases; nucleotides not matched to a gene: 0. CDR3 bases: TGCAGTGCTAGAGGGACAGGGAACTATGGCTACACCTTC. Protein product: CSARGTGNYGYTF.

The table lists this clonotype with many counts. The chain employs TRBV7-2 and TRBJ2-3, with 12 bases fitting TRBD2. The CDR3 is 15 amino acids. Trimming at V came to 1 base and at J to 6 bases, leaving 2 bases not matched to a gene. Germline V CDR1 and CDR2: SGHTA, FQGNSA. CDR3 amino acids: CASSLVGTSGDTQYF. CDR3 DNA: TGTGCCAGCAGCTTAGTAGGGACTAGCGGGGATACGCAGTATTTT. The whole variable domain, remainder taken from reference TRBV7-2 and TRBJ2-3, is GAGVSQSPSNKVTEKGKDVELRCDPISGHTALYWYRQSLGQGLEFLIYFQGNSAPDKSGLPSDRFSAERTGGSVSTLTIQRTQQEDSAVYLCASSLVGTSGDTQYFGPGTRLTVL.

The gene calls are TRBV18 and TRBJ1-1; no reliable D call. V shed 5 bases and J shed 5 bases, with 9 bases lying between them. Germline-derived CDR1 and CDR2 are KGHSH and LQKENI. CDR3 length: 12 residues. The CDR3, as DNA: TGTGCCAGCTCAGGGGATGGTACTGAAGCTTTCTTT. Its translation is CASSGDGTEAFF.

This chain joins TRBV2 and TRBJ2-1; 16 bases line up with TRBD2. V was clipped by 2 bases and J by 7 bases; unmatched bases: 11. The germline gives CDR1 SNHLY, CDR2 FYNNEI. CDR3 length equals 19 residues. The CDR3 is CASSETPGLAGGPENEQFF. The CDR3, as DNA: TGTGCCAGCAGTGAAACGCCGGGACTAGCGGGGGGGCCAGAGAATGAGCAGTTCTTC.

This clonotype was seen at least ten times. J is TRBJ2-3 and V is TRBV7-6; 8 nucleotides match TRBD2. Germline V CDR1 and CDR2: SGHVS, FNYEAQ. This CDR3 comprises 15 residues. V trimming: 0 bases; J trimming: 4 bases; junction bases outside the gene matches: 3. CDR3 sequence: CASSLAGGGPDTQYF. The CDR3 coding sequence is TGTGCCAGCAGCTTAGCCGGGGGGGGGCCAGATACGCAGTATTTT.

This sequence joins TRBV11-2 and TRBJ2-3, with 9 bases that match TRBD1. CDR3 size: 16 residues. Losses at the gene ends were 1 base for V and 1 base for J; bases not matched to a gene: 3. CDR1 is SGHAT, CDR2 FQNNGV, per germline. CDR3 residues: CASSLARTGGTDTQYF. DNA for the CDR3: TGTGCCAGCAGCTTAGCTAGGACAGGGGGCACAGATACGCAGTATTTT.

This clonotype was seen at least ten times. This chain connects TRBV6-5 to TRBJ2-1; 7 bases map to TRBD1. V gave up 6 bases and J gave up 2 bases; unmatched junction bases: 10. Looked up from germline, CDR1 is MNHEY and CDR2 is SVGAGI. The CDR3 runs 16 residues. CDR3 protein: CASSLETGHPYNEQFF. As DNA, the CDR3 is TGTGCCAGCAGCTTAGAGACAGGGCACCCCTACAATGAGCAGTTCTTC.